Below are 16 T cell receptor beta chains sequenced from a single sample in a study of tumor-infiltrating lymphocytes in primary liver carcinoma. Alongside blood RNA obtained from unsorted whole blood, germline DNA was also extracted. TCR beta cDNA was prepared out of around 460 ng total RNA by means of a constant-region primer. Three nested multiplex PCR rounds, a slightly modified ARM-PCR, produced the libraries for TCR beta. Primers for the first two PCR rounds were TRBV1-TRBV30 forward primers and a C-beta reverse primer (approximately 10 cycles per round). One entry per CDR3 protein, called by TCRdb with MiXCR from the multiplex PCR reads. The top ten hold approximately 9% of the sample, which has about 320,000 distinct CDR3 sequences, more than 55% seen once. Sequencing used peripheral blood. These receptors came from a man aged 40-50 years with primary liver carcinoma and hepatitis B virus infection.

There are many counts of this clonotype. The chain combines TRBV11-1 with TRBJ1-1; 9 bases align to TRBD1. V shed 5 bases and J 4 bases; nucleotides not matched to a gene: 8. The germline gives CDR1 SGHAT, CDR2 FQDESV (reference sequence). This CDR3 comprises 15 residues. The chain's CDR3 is CASSKQGAIGTEAFF. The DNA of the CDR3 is TGTGCCAGCAGCAAACAGGGGGCAATTGGCACTGAAGCTTTCTTT.

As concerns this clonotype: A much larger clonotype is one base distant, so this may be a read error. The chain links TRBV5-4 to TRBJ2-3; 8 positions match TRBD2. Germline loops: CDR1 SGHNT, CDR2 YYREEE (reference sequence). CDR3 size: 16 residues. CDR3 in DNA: TGTGCCACCAGCCTTACTAGCGGCGGGGGTACAGATACGCAGTATTTT. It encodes CATSLTSGGGTDTQYF.

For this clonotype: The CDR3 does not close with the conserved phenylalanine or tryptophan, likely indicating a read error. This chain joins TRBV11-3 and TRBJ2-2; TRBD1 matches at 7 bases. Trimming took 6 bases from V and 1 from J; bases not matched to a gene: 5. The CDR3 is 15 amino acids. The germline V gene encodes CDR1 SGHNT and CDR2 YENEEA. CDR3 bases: TGTGCCAGCAGTCTGGACAGGATGAACACCGGGGAGCTGTTTTGT. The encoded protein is CASSLDRMNTGELFC.

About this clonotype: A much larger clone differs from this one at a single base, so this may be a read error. CDR3 coding DNA: TGTGTCAGCAGGGACGTTTGGGCAGGCCCCCAGCATTTT. Amino acids: CVSRDVWAGPQHF. This rearrangement joins TRBV6-1 to TRBJ1-5; D may be TRBD1 (5 bases). The CDR3 loop spans 13 amino acids. CDR1 is MNHNS, CDR2 SASEGT, per germline.

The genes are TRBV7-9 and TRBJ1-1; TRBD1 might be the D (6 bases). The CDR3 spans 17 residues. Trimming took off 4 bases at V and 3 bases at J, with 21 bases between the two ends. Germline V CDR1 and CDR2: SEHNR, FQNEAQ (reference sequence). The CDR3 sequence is CASSSQDRRQRDTEAFF. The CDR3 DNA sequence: TGTGCCAGCAGCTCTCAGGACAGACGCCAAAGGGACACTGAAGCTTTCTTT.

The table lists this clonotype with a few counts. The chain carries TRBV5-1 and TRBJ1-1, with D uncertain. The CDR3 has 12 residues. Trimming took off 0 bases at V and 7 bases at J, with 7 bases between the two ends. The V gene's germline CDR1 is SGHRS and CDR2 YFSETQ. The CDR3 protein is CASSLELGEAFF. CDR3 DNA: TGCGCCAGCAGCTTGGAATTGGGTGAAGCTTTCTTT.

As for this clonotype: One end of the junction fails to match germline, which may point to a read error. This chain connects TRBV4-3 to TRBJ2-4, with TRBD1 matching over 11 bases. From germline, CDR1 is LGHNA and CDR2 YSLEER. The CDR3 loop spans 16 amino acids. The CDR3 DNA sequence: TGCGCCAGCATCCAAGGTAGGACAGGGGGCGAAAACATTCAGTACTTC. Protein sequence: CASIQGRTGGENIQYF.

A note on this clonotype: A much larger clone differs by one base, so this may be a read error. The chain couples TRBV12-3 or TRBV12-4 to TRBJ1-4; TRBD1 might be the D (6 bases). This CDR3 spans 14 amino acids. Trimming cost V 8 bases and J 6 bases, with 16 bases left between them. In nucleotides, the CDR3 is TGTGCCAGCGGTTGGGGGGCAGGGGATGAAAAACTGTTTTTT. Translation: CASGWGAGDEKLFF.

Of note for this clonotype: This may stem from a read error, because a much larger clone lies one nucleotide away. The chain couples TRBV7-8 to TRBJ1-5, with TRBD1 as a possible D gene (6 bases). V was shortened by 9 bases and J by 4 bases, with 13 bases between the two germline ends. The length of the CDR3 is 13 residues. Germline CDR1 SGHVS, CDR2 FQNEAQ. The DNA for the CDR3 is TGTGCCAGAAGCGTGGACAGAAATCAGCCCCAGCATTTT. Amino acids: CARSVDRNQPQHF. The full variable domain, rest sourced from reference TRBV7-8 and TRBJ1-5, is GAGVSQSPRYKVAKRGQDVALRCDPISGHVSLFWYQQALGQGPEFLTYFQNEAQLDKSGLPSDRFFAERPEGSVSTLKIQRTQQEDSAVYLCARSVDRNQPQHFGDGTRLSIL.

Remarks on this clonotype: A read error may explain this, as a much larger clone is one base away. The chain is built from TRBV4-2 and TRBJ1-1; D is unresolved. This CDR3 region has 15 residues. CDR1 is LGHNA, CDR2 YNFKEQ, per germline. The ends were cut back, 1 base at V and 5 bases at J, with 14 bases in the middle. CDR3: CASSQVNGRGTEAFF. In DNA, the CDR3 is TGTGCCAGCAGCCAAGTAAACGGCCGAGGGACTGAAGCTTTCTTT.

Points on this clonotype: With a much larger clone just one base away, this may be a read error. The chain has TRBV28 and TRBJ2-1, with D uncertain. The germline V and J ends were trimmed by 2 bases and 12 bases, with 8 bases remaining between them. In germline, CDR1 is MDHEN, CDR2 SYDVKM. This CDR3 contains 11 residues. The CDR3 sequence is CASSLKVAQFF. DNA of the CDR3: TGTGCCAGCAGTTTAAAAGTGGCGCAGTTCTTC.

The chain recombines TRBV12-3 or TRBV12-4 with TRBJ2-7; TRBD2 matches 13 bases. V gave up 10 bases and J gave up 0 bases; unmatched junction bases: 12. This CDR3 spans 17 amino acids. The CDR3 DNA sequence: TGTGCCATCACTCCGGGACTAGCGGGATTGAGCTCCTACGAGCAGTACTTC. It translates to CAITPGLAGLSSYEQYF.

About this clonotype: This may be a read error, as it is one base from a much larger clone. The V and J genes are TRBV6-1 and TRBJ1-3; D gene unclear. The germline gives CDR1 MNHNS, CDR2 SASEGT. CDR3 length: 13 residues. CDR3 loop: CAGSERQGNTIYF. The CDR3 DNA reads TGTGCCGGCAGTGAAAGGCAGGGAAACACCATATATTTT.

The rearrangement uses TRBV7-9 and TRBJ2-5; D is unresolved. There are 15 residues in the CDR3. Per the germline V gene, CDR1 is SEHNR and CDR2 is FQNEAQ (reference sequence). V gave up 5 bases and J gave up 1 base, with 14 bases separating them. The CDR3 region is CASSPTQIGQETQYF. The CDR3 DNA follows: TGTGCCAGCAGCCCAACACAAATAGGCCAAGAGACCCAGTACTTC. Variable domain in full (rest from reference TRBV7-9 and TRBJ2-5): DTGVSQNPRHKITKRGQNVTFRCDPISEHNRLYWYRQTLGQGPEFLTYFQNEAQLEKSRLLSDRFSAERPKGSFSTLEIQRTEQGDSAMYLCASSPTQIGQETQYFGPGTRLLVL.

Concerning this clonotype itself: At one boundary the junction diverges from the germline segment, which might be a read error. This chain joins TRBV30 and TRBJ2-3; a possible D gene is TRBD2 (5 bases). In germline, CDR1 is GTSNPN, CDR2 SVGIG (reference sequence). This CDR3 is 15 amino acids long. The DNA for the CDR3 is TGTGCCCGGAGTGCCAAACTGGCTAGCATAGATACGCAGTATTTT. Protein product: CARSAKLASIDTQYF.

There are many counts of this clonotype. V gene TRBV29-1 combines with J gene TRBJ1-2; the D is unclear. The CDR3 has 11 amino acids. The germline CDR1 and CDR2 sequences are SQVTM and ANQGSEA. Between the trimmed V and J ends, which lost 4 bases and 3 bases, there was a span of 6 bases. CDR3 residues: CSVGADYGYTF. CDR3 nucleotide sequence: TGCAGCGTTGGGGCAGACTATGGCTACACCTTC.